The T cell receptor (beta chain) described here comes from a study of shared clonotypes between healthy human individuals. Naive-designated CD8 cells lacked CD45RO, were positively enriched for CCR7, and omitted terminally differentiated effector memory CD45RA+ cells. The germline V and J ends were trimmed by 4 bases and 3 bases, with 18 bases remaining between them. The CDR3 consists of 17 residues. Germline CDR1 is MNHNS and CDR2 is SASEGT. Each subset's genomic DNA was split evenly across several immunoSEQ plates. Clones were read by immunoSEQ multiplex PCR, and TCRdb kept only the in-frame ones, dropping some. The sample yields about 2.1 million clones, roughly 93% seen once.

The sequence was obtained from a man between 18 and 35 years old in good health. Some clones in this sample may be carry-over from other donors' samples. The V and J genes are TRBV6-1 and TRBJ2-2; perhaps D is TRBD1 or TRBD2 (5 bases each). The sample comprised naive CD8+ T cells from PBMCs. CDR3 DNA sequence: TGTGCCAGCAGTGGAGGGGATACTATGATAGACACCGGGGAGCTGTTTTTT. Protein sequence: CASSGGDTMIDTGELFF.